Detailed here is one TCR beta chain. Its antigen is not identified. The source of the sample is a study of cytomegalovirus exposure and HLA in healthy donors. With 1 base removed from V and 5 bases from J, the gap between germline ends came to 6 bases. In germline, CDR1 is MGHRA, CDR2 YSYEKL. The CDR3 is made up of 13 amino acids. Amplification used 60 Vbeta primers and 13 Jbeta primers. Produced via immunoSEQ multiplex PCR; TCRdb's table is partial and in-frame only. The sample contains 75,000 to 100,000 clones, around 82% of which appear only once. Notes on the study in general: Per published accounts, TCR beta sequences correctly predicted the HLA-A and HLA-B alleles of most subjects. A later analysis revealed that TCR association rates differed between HLA loci, peaking at DRB1 and bottoming out at HLA-C. It was reportedly the case that the classifier diagnosed cytomegalovirus status with high specificity and sensitivity.

This TCR was recovered from a man aged 40-55 years in good health and CMV-seronegative. The specimen was PBMCs. The chain recombines TRBV4-1 with TRBJ2-1; D remains ambiguous. CDR3 bases: TGCGCCAGCAGCCAAGCCGTTCACAATGAGCAGTTCTTC. This sequence encodes CASSQAVHNEQFF.